This entry concerns a single T cell receptor (beta chain). Patients from Seattle were sampled longitudinally, starting during active infection. This entry comes from a study of blood T cell repertoires in COVID-19. Study overall: Samples taken during acute and convalescent COVID-19 were collected in the United States, Italy and Spain. From T cells, B-cell-depleted T cells, or PBMCs came the material, which was cDNA or gDNA.

The CDR3 sequence is 16 residues long. The germline V gene encodes CDR1 SGHRS and CDR2 YFSETQ. The V and J ends lost 1 base and 6 bases, in that order; junction bases with no gene match: 10. The authors' processing: Counts of nucleated cells, estimated from reference gene primer amplification, were obtained. Repertoires were generated with immunoSEQ multiplex PCR, while TCRdb's copy carries only in-frame clones and drops some. V and J calls and clone size are those listed in that table; D and trimming were worked out from the DNA. The table has a few hundred thousand clones, about 91% seen once. The sequenced material came from peripheral blood. The TCR comes from a person under 30 with COVID-19, enrolled during active disease. The V gene is TRBV5-1, the J gene TRBJ2-1, with TRBD2 matching over 7 bases. In DNA, the CDR3 is TGCGCCAGCAGCTTGACCAGCGGGAAGGTTGGCAATGAGCAGTTCTTC. Translation gives CASSLTSGKVGNEQFF.